Listed here are 20 T cell receptor beta chains from one sample, sequenced in a study of cytomegalovirus exposure and HLA in healthy donors. The PCR employed 60 Vbeta primers together with 13 Jbeta primers. Method: immunoSEQ multiplex PCR; TCRdb's copy keeps in-frame clones and lacks some. This table lists 150,000 or so clones. The specimen sequenced was PBMCs. The receptor set was obtained from a woman in her 50s in good health and CMV-seronegative.

This chain links TRBV4-2 with TRBJ1-6; 12 nucleotides line up with TRBD1. Germline assignment: CDR1 LGHNA and CDR2 YNFKEQ. The CDR3 sequence is 17 residues long. V lost 6 bases to trimming and J lost 1 base; unmatched junction nucleotides: 4. In nucleotides, the CDR3 is TGTGCCAGCAGGGCGGGACAGGGGGCTTCCTATAATTCACCCCTCCACTTT. Residues: CASRAGQGASYNSPLHF.

V and J are TRBV6-1 and TRBJ1-6; no clear D. The CDR3 consists of 12 residues. Trimming removed 4 bases at V and 6 bases at J, with 4 bases between. Germline V lookup: CDR1 MNHNS, CDR2 SASEGT. CDR3 sequence (DNA): TGTGCCAGCAGTGTATCTAATTCACCCCTCCACTTT. Its protein product is CASSVSNSPLHF.

The chain uses TRBV11-2 and TRBJ2-7, with 10 bases identical to TRBD1. Germline lookup yields CDR1 SGHAT and CDR2 FQNNGV. The V and J ends lost 4 bases and 4 bases, in that order; junction bases with no gene match: 7. This CDR3 comprises 15 residues. The CDR3 here is CASSSSGTGVYEQYF. The DNA of the CDR3 is TGTGCCAGCAGCTCGTCTGGGACAGGGGTATACGAGCAGTACTTC.

The chain links TRBV5-1 to TRBJ2-3; D is possibly TRBD1 (6 bases). V shed 6 bases and J shed 0 bases, with 11 bases lying between them. Germline CDR1 SGHRS, CDR2 YFSETQ. The CDR3 length is 14 residues. CDR3 in DNA: TGCGCCAGCAACAGAGGGGGAAGCACAGATACGCAGTATTTT. Its protein product is CASNRGGSTDTQYF.

Concerning this clone itself: Within the sample, other DNA sequences also encode this same CDR3. The J gene is TRBJ1-3, the V gene TRBV7-9, with TRBD1 matching 9 bases. V shed 5 bases, J shed 7 bases, and the junction held 6 bases outside the gene matches. The CDR3 totals 14 residues. Germline CDR1 SEHNR, CDR2 FQNEAQ (reference sequence). DNA for the CDR3: TGTGCCAGCAGCCCGGGACAGGGTTTCAACACCATATATTTT. Translation gives CASSPGQGFNTIYF.

The chain couples TRBV9 to TRBJ1-6, with TRBD1 matching 8 bases. With V trimmed by 4 bases and J by 7 bases, 13 bases remained unmatched. In germline, CDR1 is SGDLS, CDR2 YYNGEE. The CDR3 extends over 17 amino acids. The CDR3 loop is CASSFAPLDRANSPLHF. The DNA of the CDR3 is TGTGCCAGCAGCTTCGCGCCGTTGGACAGGGCAAATTCACCCCTCCACTTT.

The chain carries TRBV5-1 and TRBJ2-7; 12 bases align to TRBD2. CDR3 size: 15 residues. Germline V CDR1 and CDR2: SGHRS, YFSETQ. V lost 4 bases to trimming and J lost 1 base; unmatched junction nucleotides: 3. CDR3 bases: TGCGCCAGCAGCGCCACTAGCGGGAGGTCCTACGAGCAGTACTTC. It is translated as CASSATSGRSYEQYF.

The chain links TRBV28 to TRBJ1-2, with D perhaps matching TRBD1 (5 bases). This CDR3 is built from 11 residues. V was cut by 8 bases and J by 3 bases, with 7 bases left in between. Germline lookup yields CDR1 MDHEN and CDR2 SYDVKM. The CDR3 nucleotides read TGTGCCAGCGGGGGGTACTATGGCTACACCTTC. This sequence encodes CASGGYYGYTF.

This chain connects TRBV30 to TRBJ2-7; 10 nucleotides match TRBD2. Germline V gene data show CDR1 as GTSNPN and CDR2 as SVGIG (reference sequence). This CDR3 spans 19 amino acids. V was pared by 1 base and J by 2 bases, with 17 bases of the junction left unmatched. CDR3 DNA: TGTGCCTGGAGTGCTACCCTGATACCGGGACTAGCGACAACCTACGAGCAGTACTTC. Translating gives CAWSATLIPGLATTYEQYF.

In nucleotides, the CDR3 is TGTGCCAGCAGTTTAGGGGCTAGGAGCTACGAGCAGTACTTC. It yields the protein CASSLGARSYEQYF. The V gene is TRBV27, the J gene TRBJ2-7, with D perhaps matching TRBD1 (5 bases). Germline assignment: CDR1 MNHEY and CDR2 SMNVEV (reference sequence). The CDR3 consists of 14 residues. V dropped 2 bases and J dropped 3 bases, with 11 bases sitting between them.

The chain employs TRBV6-5 and TRBJ2-7, with D possibly TRBD1 on 6 matching bases. The CDR3 has 16 amino acids. The germline CDR1 and CDR2 sequences are MNHEY and SVGAGI. V shed 0 bases and J shed 2 bases, with 14 bases lying between them. CDR3 loop: CASSYSRRDTTYEQYF. The CDR3 nucleotides are TGTGCCAGCAGTTACTCGAGACGGGACACGACCTACGAGCAGTACTTC.

This chain links TRBV6-5 with TRBJ2-5, with D possibly matching TRBD2 (5 bases). From germline, CDR1 is MNHEY and CDR2 SVGAGI. The CDR3 is made up of 14 amino acids. With 5 bases removed from V and 3 bases from J, the gap between germline ends came to 13 bases. The CDR3 nucleotides read TGTGCCAGCAGTCCACGAGGTAGCGAAGAGACCCAGTACTTC. Translation: CASSPRGSEETQYF.

The CDR3 region has the DNA TGTGCCAGCAGCTTTGTCGGGACTAGCTCCTACGAGCAGTACTTC. As protein: CASSFVGTSSYEQYF. This chain uses TRBV5-5 with TRBJ2-7; TRBD2 matches 8 bases. V was pared by 2 bases and J by 0 bases, with 4 bases of the junction left unmatched. The CDR3 contains 15 residues. Germline values: CDR1 SGHKS, CDR2 YYEKEE (reference sequence).

The V gene is TRBV14, the J gene TRBJ1-1; D perhaps matches TRBD1 (6 bases). The V end lost 3 bases, the J end lost 1 base, and 6 bases lay between the germline ends. The CDR3 consists of 13 residues. Per germline, CDR1 SGHDN and CDR2 FVKESK. The CDR3, as DNA: TGTGCCAGCAGCCAGGGACAGAACACTGAAGCTTTCTTT. Protein sequence: CASSQGQNTEAFF.

The V and J genes are TRBV7-2 and TRBJ1-1; no firm D call. The germline V and J ends were trimmed by 2 bases and 1 base, with 14 bases remaining between them. From germline, CDR1 is SGHTA and CDR2 FQGNSA. This CDR3 has 16 amino acids. The CDR3 sequence: CASSLWAERQNTEAFF. CDR3 nucleotide sequence: TGTGCCAGCAGCTTATGGGCAGAAAGACAGAACACTGAAGCTTTCTTT.

This chain uses TRBV28 with TRBJ1-2, with D perhaps matching TRBD1 (6 bases). The V end was cut by 6 bases, the J end by 4 bases, with 18 bases between. The V gene's germline CDR1 is MDHEN and CDR2 SYDVKM. The CDR3 length is 15 residues. The CDR3 DNA sequence: TGTGCCAGCAGGGGGCAGGGGCAAAGGAGCTATGGCTACACCTTC. Encoded protein: CASRGQGQRSYGYTF.

The chain employs TRBV9 and TRBJ1-5; maybe TRBD1 (5 bases). CDR1 and CDR2 (germline): SGDLS, YYNGEE. The CDR3 has 15 residues. The V and J ends lost 3 bases and 0 bases respectively, with 10 bases between them. The CDR3 coding sequence is TGTGCCAGCAGCGCCGACAGCAATAGCAATCAGCCCCAGCATTTT. This sequence encodes CASSADSNSNQPQHF.

The gene calls are TRBV7-2 and TRBJ2-7; the D gene is possibly TRBD2 (5 bases). V was pared by 1 base and J by 1 base, with 8 bases between. The CDR3 runs 14 residues. CDR1 is SGHTA and CDR2 is FQGNSA in the germline V gene. The CDR3 loop is CASSLDRDSYEQYF. The CDR3 nucleotides read TGTGCCAGCAGCTTAGATCGGGATTCCTACGAGCAGTACTTC.

This chain joins TRBV4-1 and TRBJ1-6; weak D call: TRBD1 (6 bases). Trimming removed 6 bases at V and 3 bases at J, with 15 bases between. This CDR3 comprises 16 residues. Germline V gene data show CDR1 as MGHRA and CDR2 as YSYEKL. The CDR3 DNA reads TGCGCCAGCAGACCGAACAGGGAAATCTATAATTCACCCCTCCACTTT. It is translated as CASRPNREIYNSPLHF.

The chain employs TRBV30 and TRBJ2-1; unclear D gene. The germline V gene has CDR1 GTSNPN and CDR2 SVGIG (reference sequence). The CDR3 spans 13 residues. Trimming pared 0 bases from V and 5 bases from J, leaving 8 bases between. DNA of the CDR3: TGTGCCTGGAGTGTACTGCGGAACAATGAGCAGTTCTTC. Translated: CAWSVLRNNEQFF.